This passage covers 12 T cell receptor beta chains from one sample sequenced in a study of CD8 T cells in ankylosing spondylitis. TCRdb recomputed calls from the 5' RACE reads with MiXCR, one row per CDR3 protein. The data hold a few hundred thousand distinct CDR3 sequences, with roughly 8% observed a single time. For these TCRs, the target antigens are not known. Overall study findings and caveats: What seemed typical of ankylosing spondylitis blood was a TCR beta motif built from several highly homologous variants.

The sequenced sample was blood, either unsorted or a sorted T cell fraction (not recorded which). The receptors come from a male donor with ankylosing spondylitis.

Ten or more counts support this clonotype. This CDR3 is CASNSEKRTEENEKLFF. In nucleotides, the CDR3 is TGTGCCAGCAACTCGGAGAAACGGACGGAGGAGAATGAAAAACTGTTTTTT. This chain connects TRBV13 to TRBJ1-4, with no clear D. CDR1 and CDR2 (germline): PRHDT, FYEKMQ (reference sequence). CDR3 length: 17 residues. V lost 7 bases to trimming and J lost 5 bases, with 23 bases between them. Complete variable domain (other parts from reference TRBV13 and TRBJ1-4): AAGVIQSPRHLIKEKRETATLKCYPIPRHDTVYWYQQGPGQDPQFLISFYEKMQSDKGSIPDRFSAQQFSDYHSELNMSSLELGDSALYFCASNSEKRTEENEKLFFGSGTQLSVL.

Here the CDR3 DNA reads TGTGCTAGTGAGGGGGACAACTCCTACAATGAGCAGTTCTTC. This gives the protein CASEGDNSYNEQFF. This rearrangement joins TRBV12-5 to TRBJ2-1; tentative D call: TRBD1 (6 bases). The CDR3 totals 14 residues. V shed 7 bases and J shed 0 bases, with 10 bases lying between them. Germline CDR1 reads LGHNT; CDR2 reads FRNRAP. The entire variable domain, with the rest obtained from reference TRBV12-5 and TRBJ2-1, is as follows: DARVTQTPRHKVTEMGQEVTMRCQPILGHNTVFWYRQTMMQGLELLAYFRNRAPLDDSGMPKDRFSAEMPDATLATLKIQPSEPRDSAVYFCASEGDNSYNEQFFGPGTRLTVL.

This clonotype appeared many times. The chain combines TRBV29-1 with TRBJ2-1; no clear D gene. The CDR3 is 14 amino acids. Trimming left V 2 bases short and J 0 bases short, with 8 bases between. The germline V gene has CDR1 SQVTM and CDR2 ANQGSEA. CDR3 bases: TGCAGCGTTGAACTTGCGGCCTCCTACAATGAGCAGTTCTTC. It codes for CSVELAASYNEQFF.

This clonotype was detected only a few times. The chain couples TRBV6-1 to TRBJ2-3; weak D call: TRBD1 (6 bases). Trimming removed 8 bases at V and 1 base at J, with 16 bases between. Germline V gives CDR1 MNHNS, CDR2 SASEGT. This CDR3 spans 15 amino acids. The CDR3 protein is CASGLRGRGTDTQYF. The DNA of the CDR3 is TGTGCCAGCGGTCTCAGGGGAAGAGGCACAGATACGCAGTATTTT.

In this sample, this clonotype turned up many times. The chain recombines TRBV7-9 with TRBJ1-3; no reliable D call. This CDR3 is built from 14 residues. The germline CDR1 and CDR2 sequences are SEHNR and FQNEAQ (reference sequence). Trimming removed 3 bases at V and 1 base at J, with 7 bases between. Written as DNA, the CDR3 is TGTGCCAGCAGCTTGGATGGTTCTGGAAACACCATATATTTT. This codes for CASSLDGSGNTIYF. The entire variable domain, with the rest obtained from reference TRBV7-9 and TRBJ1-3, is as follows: DTGVSQNPRHKITKRGQNVTFRCDPISEHNRLYWYRQTLGQGPEFLTYFQNEAQLEKSRLLSDRFSAERPKGSFSTLEIQRTEQGDSAMYLCASSLDGSGNTIYFGEGSWLTVV.

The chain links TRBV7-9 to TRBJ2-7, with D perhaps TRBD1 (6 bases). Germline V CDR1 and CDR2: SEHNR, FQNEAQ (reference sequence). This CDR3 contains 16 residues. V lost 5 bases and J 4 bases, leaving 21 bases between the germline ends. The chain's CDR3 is CASSQNHRVVAYEQYF. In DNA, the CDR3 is TGTGCCAGCAGCCAAAACCACAGGGTTGTGGCTTACGAGCAGTACTTC.

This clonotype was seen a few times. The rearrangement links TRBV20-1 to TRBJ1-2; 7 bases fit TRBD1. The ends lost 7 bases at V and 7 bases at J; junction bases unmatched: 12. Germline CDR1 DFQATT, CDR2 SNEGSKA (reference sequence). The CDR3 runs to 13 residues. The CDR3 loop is CSVERTGFSGYTF. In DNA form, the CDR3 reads TGCAGTGTAGAGAGGACAGGATTCTCTGGCTACACCTTC.

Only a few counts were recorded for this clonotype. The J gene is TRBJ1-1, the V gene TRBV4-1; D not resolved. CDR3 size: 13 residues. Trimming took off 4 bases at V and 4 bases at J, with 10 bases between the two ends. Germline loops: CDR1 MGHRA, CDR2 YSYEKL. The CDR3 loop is CASSRGIGTEAFF. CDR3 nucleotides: TGCGCCAGCAGCCGGGGAATAGGCACTGAAGCTTTCTTT.

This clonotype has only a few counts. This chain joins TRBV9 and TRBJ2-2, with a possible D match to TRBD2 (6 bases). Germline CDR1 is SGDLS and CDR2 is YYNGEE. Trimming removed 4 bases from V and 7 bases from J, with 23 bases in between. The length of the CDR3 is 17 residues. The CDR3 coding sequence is TGTGCCAGCAGCCCGAGGTCCACTAGCCTAGCCCTCGGGGAGCTGTTTTTT. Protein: CASSPRSTSLALGELFF.

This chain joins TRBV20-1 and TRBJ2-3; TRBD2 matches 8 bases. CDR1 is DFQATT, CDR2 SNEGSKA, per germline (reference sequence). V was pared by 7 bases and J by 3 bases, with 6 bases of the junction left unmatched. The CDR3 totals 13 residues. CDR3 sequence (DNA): TGCAGTGAAGCGGGAGAGCGAACAGATACGCAGTATTTT. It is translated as CSEAGERTDTQYF.

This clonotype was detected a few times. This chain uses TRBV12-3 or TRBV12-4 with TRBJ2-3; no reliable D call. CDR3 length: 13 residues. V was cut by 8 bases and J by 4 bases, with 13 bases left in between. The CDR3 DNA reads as TGTGCCAGCGGGCTACTGGGCCCAGATACGCAGTATTTT. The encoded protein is CASGLLGPDTQYF.

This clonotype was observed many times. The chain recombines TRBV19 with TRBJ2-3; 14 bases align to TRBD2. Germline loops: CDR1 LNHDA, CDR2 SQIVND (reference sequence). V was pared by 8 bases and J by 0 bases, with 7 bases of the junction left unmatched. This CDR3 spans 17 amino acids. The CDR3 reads CASGRTSGRPSTDTQYF. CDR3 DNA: TGTGCCAGTGGCCGGACTAGCGGGAGGCCTAGCACAGATACGCAGTATTTT.